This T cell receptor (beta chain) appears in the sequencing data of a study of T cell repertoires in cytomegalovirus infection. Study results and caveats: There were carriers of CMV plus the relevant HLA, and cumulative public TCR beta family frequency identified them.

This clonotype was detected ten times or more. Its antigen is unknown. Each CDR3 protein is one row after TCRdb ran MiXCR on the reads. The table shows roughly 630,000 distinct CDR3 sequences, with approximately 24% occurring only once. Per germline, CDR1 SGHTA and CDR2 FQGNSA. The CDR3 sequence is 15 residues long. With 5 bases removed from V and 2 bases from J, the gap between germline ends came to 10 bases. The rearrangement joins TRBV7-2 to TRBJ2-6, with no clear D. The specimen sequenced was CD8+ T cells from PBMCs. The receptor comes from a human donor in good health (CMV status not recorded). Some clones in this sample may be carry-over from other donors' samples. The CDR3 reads CASSPADTGANVLTF. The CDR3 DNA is TGTGCCAGCAGCCCCGCTGACACTGGGGCCAACGTCCTGACTTTC.